This T cell receptor beta chain derives from a study of blood T cell repertoires in COVID-19. Study as a whole: The cDNA or gDNA used as material had been derived from T cells, B-cell-depleted T cells, or PBMCs.

Authors' processing steps: Reference gene primer amplification gave estimated nucleated cell counts. Here immunoSEQ multiplex PCR was the method, and the copy in TCRdb shows in-frame clones only, minus some. For V, J and clone size, that table is used; D and trimming come from the DNA. The sample holds about 14,000 clones, more than 80% seen once. Sequencing was carried out using peripheral blood. This TCR was sampled from a man between 45 and 60 years old with active COVID-19.

The CDR3 DNA follows: TGTGCCAGCAGCCGGACAGTTGAAGCTTTCTTT. Its translation: CASSRTVEAFF. J is TRBJ1-1 and V is TRBV13; TRBD1 is a possible D gene (6 bases). V was trimmed by 5 bases and J by 7 bases, leaving 8 bases between them. The CDR3 length is 11 residues. Looked up from germline, CDR1 is PRHDT and CDR2 is FYEKMQ (reference sequence). Using reference TRBV13 and TRBJ1-1 for the parts outside the CDR3, the full variable domain is AAGVIQSPRHLIKEKRETATLKCYPIPRHDTVYWYQQGPGQDPQFLISFYEKMQSDKGSIPDRFSAQQFSDYHSELNMSSLELGDSALYFCASSRTVEAFFGQGTRLTVV.